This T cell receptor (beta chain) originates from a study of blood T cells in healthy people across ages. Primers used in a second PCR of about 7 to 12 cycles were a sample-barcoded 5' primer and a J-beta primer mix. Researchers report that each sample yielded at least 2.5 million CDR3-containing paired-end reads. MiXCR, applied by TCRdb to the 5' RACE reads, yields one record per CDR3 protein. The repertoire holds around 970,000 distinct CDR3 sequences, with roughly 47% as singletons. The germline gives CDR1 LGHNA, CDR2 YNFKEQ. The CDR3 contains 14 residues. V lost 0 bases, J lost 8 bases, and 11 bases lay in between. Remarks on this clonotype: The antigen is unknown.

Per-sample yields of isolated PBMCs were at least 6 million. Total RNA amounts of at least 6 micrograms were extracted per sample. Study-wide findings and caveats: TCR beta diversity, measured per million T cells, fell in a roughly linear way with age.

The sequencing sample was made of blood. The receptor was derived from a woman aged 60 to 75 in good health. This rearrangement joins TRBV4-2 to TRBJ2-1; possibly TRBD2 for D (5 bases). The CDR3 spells CASSQEYLADEQFF. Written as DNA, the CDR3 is TGTGCCAGCAGCCAAGAGTACCTAGCAGATGAGCAGTTCTTC.